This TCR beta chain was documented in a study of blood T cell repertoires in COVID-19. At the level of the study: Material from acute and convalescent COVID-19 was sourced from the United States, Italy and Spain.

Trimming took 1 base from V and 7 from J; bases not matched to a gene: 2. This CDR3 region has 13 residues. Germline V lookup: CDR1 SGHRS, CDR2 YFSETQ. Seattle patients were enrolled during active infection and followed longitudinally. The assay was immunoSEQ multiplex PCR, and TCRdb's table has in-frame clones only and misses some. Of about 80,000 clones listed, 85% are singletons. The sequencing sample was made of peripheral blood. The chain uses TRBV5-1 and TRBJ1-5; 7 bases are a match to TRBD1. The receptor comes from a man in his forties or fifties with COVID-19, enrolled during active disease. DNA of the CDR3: TGCGCCAGCAGCTTGACAGGGGTGCAGCCCCAGCATTTT. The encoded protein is CASSLTGVQPQHF.